This TCR beta chain was found in a study of CD8+CD57+ T cells in acquired aplastic anemia. Study-wide context: An average of roughly 3 ug of DNA was obtained from sorted CD4+ and CD8+ cells.

Using genomic DNA as the template, TCR beta VDJ and CDR3 profiling was carried out. MiXCR, applied by TCRdb to the reads, yields one record per CDR3 protein. Of some 160,000 distinct CDR3 sequences in the sample, 45% to 50% are singletons; the top ten hold around a third. This clonotype was recorded a few times. Its target is not known. General study points: No significant difference in CD8+ Simpson's diversity was found between patients and controls. Around 30 was the count of CD8+ CDR3 sequences that patients shared with controls.

It was patients with CD8+CD57+ cell expansion by flow cytometry who were chosen for sequencing. Diagnosis of severe acquired aplastic anemia applied to all patients. Material: sorted CD4+, CD8+, or CD8+CD57+ T cells (not recorded which) from PBMCs. This clonotype was obtained from a human donor with aplastic anemia.

Here the CDR3 DNA reads TGTGCCAGCAGTGGAGTTGGCGGGGGGGCCACAGATACGCAGTATTTT. Translating it yields CASSGVGGGATDTQYF. The J gene is TRBJ2-3, the V gene TRBV2, with TRBD2 matching 9 bases. In germline, CDR1 is SNHLY, CDR2 FYNNEI. V shed 4 bases and J 2 bases; nucleotides not matched to a gene: 7. The CDR3 extends over 16 amino acids. The full variable domain, completed using reference TRBV2 and TRBJ2-3, is EPEVTQTPSHQVTQMGQEVILRCVPISNHLYFYWYRQILGQKVEFLVSFYNNEISEKSEIFDDQFSVERPDGSNFTLKIRSTKLEDSAMYFCASSGVGGGATDTQYFGPGTRLTVL.